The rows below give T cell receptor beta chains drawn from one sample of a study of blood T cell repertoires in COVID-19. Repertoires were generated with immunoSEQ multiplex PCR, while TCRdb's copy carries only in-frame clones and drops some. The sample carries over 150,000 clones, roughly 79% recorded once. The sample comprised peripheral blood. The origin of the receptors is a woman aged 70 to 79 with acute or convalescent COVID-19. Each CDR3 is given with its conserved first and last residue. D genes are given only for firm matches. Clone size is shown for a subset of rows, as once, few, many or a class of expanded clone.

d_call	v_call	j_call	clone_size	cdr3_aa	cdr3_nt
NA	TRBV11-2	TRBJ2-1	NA	CASSSSGSSYNEQFF	TGTGCCAGCAGCTCGAGCGGAAGCTCCTACAATGAGCAGTTCTTC
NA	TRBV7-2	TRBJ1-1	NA	CASRQGRNTEAFF	TGTGCCAGCAGACAGGGACGAAACACTGAAGCTTTCTTT
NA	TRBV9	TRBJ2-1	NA	CASSVAGLYGDEQFF	TGTGCCAGCAGCGTGGCGGGTCTCTACGGGGATGAGCAGTTCTTC
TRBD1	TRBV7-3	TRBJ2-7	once	CASSLNPTGGDEQYF	TGTGCCAGCAGCTTAAACCCCACAGGGGGAGACGAGCAGTACTTC
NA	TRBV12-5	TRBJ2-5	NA	CASGDSRTLQETQYF	TGTGCTAGTGGTGACTCTCGAACTCTTCAAGAGACCCAGTACTTC
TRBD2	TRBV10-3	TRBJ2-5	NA	CAISGYDGWREGSETQYF	TGTGCCATCAGCGGCTATGATGGGTGGCGGGAGGGGAGCGAGACCCAGTACTTC
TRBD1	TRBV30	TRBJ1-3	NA	CAYGRADRGRSGNTIYF	TGTGCCTATGGACGGGCAGACAGGGGACGTTCTGGAAACACCATATATTTT
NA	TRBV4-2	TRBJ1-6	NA	CASSQDTARNSPLHF	TGTGCCAGCAGCCAAGATACGGCGAGGAATTCACCCCTCCACTTT
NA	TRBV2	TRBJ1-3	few	CASSEGFLGNTIYF	TGTGCCAGCAGTGAAGGGTTTCTAGGAAACACCATATATTTT
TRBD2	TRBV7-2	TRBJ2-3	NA	CASSLVASGRSDTQYF	TGTGCCAGCAGCTTAGTGGCTAGCGGGAGGTCGGATACGCAGTATTTT
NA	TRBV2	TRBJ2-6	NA	CASSKDTSGANVLTF	TGTGCCAGCAGTAAAGACACCTCTGGGGCCAACGTCCTGACTTTC
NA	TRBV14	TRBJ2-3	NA	CASSQDLGQPLDTQYF	TGTGCCAGCAGCCAAGATCTAGGACAACCTCTTGATACGCAGTATTTT
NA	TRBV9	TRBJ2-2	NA	CASSVVSGELFF	TGTGCCAGCAGCGTAGTATCCGGGGAGCTGTTTTTT
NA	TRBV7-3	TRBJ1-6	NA	CASRSHRESPLHF	TGTGCCAGCAGGTCCCACAGGGAGTCACCCCTCCACTTT
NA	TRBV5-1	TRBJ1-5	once	CASSPAGQSNQPQHF	TGCGCCAGCAGCCCAGCAGGACAGAGCAATCAGCCCCAGCATTTT
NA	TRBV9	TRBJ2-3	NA	CASSVYPGEADTQYF	TGTGCCAGCAGCGTCTACCCGGGGGAGGCAGATACGCAGTATTTT
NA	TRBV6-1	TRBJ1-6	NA	CASSEAAGYNSPLHF	TGTGCCAGCAGTGAAGCTGCAGGGTATAATTCACCCCTCCACTTT
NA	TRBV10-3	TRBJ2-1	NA	CAISDFGESYNEQFF	TGTGCCATCAGTGATTTCGGAGAATCCTACAATGAGCAGTTCTTC
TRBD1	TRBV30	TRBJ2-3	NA	CAWNSGTGGTDTQYF	TGTGCCTGGAATTCCGGGACAGGGGGAACAGATACGCAGTATTTT
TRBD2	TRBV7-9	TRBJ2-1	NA	CASSLRREGFGEQFF	TGTGCCAGCAGCTTACGGCGGGAGGGATTCGGTGAGCAGTTCTTC
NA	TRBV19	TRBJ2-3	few	CASSKRHRTTGSTDTQYF	TGTGCCAGTAGTAAACGGCACCGGACTACCGGAAGCACAGATACGCAGTATTTT
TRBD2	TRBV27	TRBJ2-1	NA	CASSPREGEEQFF	TGTGCCAGCAGTCCCCGGGAGGGTGAAGAGCAGTTCTTC
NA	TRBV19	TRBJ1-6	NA	CASSTGTRGSPLHF	TGTGCCAGTAGTACCGGGACAAGGGGCTCACCCCTCCACTTT
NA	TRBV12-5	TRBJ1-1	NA	CASGLETGLNTEAFF	TGTGCTAGTGGTTTGGAGACAGGTTTGAACACTGAAGCTTTCTTT
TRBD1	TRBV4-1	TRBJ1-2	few	CASSHGGQGAVYGYTF	TGCGCCAGCAGCCACGGCGGACAGGGGGCTGTCTATGGCTACACCTTC
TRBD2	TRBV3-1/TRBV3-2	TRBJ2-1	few	CASSFAGTSGNNEQFF	TGTGCCAGCAGTTTCGCCGGGACTAGCGGGAACAATGAGCAGTTCTTC
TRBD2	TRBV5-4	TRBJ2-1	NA	CASSKKLAGEQYRQFF	TGTGCCAGCAGCAAGAAACTAGCGGGAGAGCAATATAGGCAGTTCTTC
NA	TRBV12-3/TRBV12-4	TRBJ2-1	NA	CASSSDFNEQFF	TGTGCCAGCAGTTCGGACTTCAATGAGCAGTTCTTC
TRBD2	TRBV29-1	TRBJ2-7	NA	CSVGLAGEGQYF	TGCAGCGTCGGACTAGCGGGAGAAGGGCAGTACTTC
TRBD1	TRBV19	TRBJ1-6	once	CASSTGDRDSPLHF	TGTGCCAGTAGTACCGGGGACAGGGATTCACCCCTCCACTTT
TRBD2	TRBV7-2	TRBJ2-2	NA	CASSLRGLAGVGTGELFF	TGTGCCAGCAGCTTAAGGGGACTAGCGGGAGTTGGTACCGGGGAGCTGTTTTTT
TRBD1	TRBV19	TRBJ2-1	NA	CASRDRGEYNEQFF	TGTGCCAGTAGGGACAGGGGAGAATACAATGAGCAGTTCTTC
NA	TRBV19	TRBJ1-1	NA	CASTPGAGEAFF	TGTGCCAGTACGCCCGGAGCGGGTGAAGCTTTCTTT
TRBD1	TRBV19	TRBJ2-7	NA	CASSIEGTGLREQYF	TGTGCCAGTAGTATAGAGGGGACAGGGCTACGGGAGCAGTACTTC
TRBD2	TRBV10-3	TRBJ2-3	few	CAISGSGRGTDTQYF	TGTGCCATCAGCGGAAGCGGGAGGGGCACAGATACGCAGTATTTT
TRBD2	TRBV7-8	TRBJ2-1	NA	CASSLAGGWNEQFF	TGTGCCAGCAGCTTAGCGGGAGGGTGGAATGAGCAGTTCTTC
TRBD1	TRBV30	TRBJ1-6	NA	CAWRPGTVLRPLHF	TGTGCCTGGAGGCCCGGGACAGTCTTGAGGCCCCTCCACTTT
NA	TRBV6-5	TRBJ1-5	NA	CASSSAGLNQPQHF	TGTGCCAGCAGTTCTGCAGGGCTCAATCAGCCCCAGCATTTT
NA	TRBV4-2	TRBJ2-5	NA	CASSQGDGGDQETQYF	TGTGCCAGCAGCCAAGGGGATGGAGGGGACCAAGAGACCCAGTACTTC
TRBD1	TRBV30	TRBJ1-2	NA	CAWSFRGINYGYTF	TGTGCCTGGAGTTTCAGGGGGATTAACTATGGCTACACCTTC
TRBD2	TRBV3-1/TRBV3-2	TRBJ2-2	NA	CASSQVLGTSSGNTGELFF	TGTGCCAGCAGCCAAGTCTTGGGGACGTCTAGCGGAAACACCGGGGAGCTGTTTTTT
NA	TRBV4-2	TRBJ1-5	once	CASSQEQGHNQPQHF	TGTGCCAGCAGCCAAGAACAGGGACACAATCAGCCCCAGCATTTT
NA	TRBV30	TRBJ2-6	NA	CAWTSIFGRGRSSSSGANVLTF	TGTGCCTGGACTTCAATTTTTGGAAGAGGTAGATCTAGCTCCTCTGGGGCCAACGTCCTGACTTTC
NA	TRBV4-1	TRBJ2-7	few	CASSQGLTFGYEQYF	TGCGCCAGCAGCCAAGGACTGACTTTTGGCTACGAGCAGTACTTC
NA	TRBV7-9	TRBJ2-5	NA	CASSLGGLAETQYF	TGTGCCAGCAGCTTGGGGGGGCTGGCGGAGACCCAGTACTTC
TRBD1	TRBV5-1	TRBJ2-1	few	CASSRGQGANEQFF	TGCGCCAGCAGCCGCGGACAGGGGGCGAATGAGCAGTTCTTC
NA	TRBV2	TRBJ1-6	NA	CASSEARGNSPLHF	TGTGCCAGCAGTGAAGCGCGGGGGAATTCACCCCTCCACTTT
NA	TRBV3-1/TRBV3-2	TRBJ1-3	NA	CASSQETETGNTIYF	TGTGCCAGCAGCCAGGAGACGGAGACTGGAAACACCATATATTTT
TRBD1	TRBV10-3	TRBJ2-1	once	CAISVLQGAFNEQFF	TGTGCCATCAGTGTACTGCAGGGGGCTTTCAATGAGCAGTTCTTC
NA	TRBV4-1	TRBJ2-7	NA	CASSQDPGLEGYEQYF	TGCGCCAGCAGCCAAGATCCGGGGTTGGAAGGCTACGAGCAGTACTTC
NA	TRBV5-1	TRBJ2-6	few	CASSLMPPDSGANVLTF	TGCGCCAGCAGCTTGATGCCTCCAGACTCTGGGGCCAACGTCCTGACTTTC
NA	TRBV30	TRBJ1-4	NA	CAWSLPTGKNEKLFF	TGTGCCTGGAGCCTTCCGACCGGGAAGAATGAAAAACTGTTTTTT
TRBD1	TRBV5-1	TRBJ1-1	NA	CASRTFGTGTTLNTEAFF	TGCGCCAGCAGGACTTTCGGGACAGGAACTACACTGAACACTGAAGCTTTCTTT
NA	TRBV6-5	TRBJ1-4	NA	CASSERDEKLFF	TGTGCCAGCAGCGAGAGGGATGAAAAACTGTTTTTT
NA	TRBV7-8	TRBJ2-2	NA	CASSLGIGGNPTGELFF	TGTGCCAGCAGCTTAGGGATAGGAGGAAACCCCACCGGGGAGCTGTTTTTT
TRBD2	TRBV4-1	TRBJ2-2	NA	CASSHSGLAANTGELFF	TGCGCCAGCAGCCACTCTGGACTAGCGGCCAACACCGGGGAGCTGTTTTTT
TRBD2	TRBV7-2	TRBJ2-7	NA	CASSPRGLSYEQYF	TGTGCCAGCAGCCCCCGGGGACTATCCTACGAGCAGTACTTC
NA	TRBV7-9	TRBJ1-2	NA	CASSLVEGVRVNYGYTF	TGTGCCAGCAGCTTAGTCGAAGGAGTACGGGTTAACTATGGCTACACCTTC